This T cell receptor beta chain emerged from a study of Graves' ophthalmopathy and Graves' hyperthyroidism. Study in general: Ahead of any treatment, peripheral blood was obtained at the initial diagnosis.

A remark on this clonotype: Mismatch with germline at one junction end may stem from a read error.

Amplification from RNA transcripts yielded the TCR beta CDR3 regions. First-round RT-PCR employed HTBI primers, with a second-round multiplex PCR after it. TCRdb called the multiplex PCR reads again in MiXCR, with one record for every CDR3 protein. The data contain 650,000 to 900,000 distinct CDR3 sequences, roughly two fifths of them seen just once; the ten biggest clones take up 40% to 45%. This TCR was sampled from an adult man with Graves' ophthalmopathy. Sequencing was carried out using peripheral blood.

CDR3: CASSQMRDTSGANVLTF. For the CDR3, the DNA is TGTGCCAGCAGCCAAATGCGGGATACCTCTGGGGCCAACGTCCTGACTTTC. The V gene is TRBV10-2, the J gene TRBJ2-6, with D perhaps TRBD2 (6 bases). The CDR3 loop spans 17 amino acids. Looked up from germline, CDR1 is WSHSY and CDR2 is SAAADI.